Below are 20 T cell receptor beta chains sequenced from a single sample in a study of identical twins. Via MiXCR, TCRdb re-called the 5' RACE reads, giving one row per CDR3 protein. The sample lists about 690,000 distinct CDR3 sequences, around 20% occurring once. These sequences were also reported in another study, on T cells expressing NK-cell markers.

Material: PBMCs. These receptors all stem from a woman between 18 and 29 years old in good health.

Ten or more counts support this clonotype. The CDR3 loop is CASSVLPQTWEAFF. CDR3 DNA: TGTGCCAGCAGCGTATTACCTCAGACCTGGGAAGCTTTCTTT. The J gene is TRBJ1-1, the V gene TRBV12-3 or TRBV12-4; D unclear. CDR3 length: 14 residues. V was cut by 6 bases and J by 8 bases, with 19 bases left in between.

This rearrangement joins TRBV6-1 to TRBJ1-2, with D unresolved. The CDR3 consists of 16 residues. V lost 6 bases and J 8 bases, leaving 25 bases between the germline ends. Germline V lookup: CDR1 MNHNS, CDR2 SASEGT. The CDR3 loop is CASRRDPGYRVEGYTF. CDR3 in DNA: TGTGCCAGCAGGAGGGATCCGGGGTACCGGGTCGAGGGCTACACCTTC.

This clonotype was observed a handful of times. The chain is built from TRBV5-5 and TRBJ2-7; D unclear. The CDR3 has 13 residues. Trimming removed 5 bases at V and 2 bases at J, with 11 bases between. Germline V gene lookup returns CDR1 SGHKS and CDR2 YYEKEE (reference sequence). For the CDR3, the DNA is TGTGCCAGCAGTTTCGCCGCTCCCTACGAGCAGTACTTC. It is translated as CASSFAAPYEQYF. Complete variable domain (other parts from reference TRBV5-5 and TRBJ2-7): DAGVTQSPTHLIKTRGQQVTLRCSPISGHKSVSWYQQVLGQGPQFIFQYYEKEERGRGNFPDRFSARQFPNYSSELNVNALLLGDSALYLCASSFAAPYEQYFGPGTRLTVT.

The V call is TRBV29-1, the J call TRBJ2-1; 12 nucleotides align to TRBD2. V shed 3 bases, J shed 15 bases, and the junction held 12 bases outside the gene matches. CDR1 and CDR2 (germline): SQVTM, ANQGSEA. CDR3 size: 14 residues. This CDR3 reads CSVDPASGGALLFF. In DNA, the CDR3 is TGCAGCGTTGACCCGGCTAGCGGGGGGGCCCTTCTGTTCTTC.

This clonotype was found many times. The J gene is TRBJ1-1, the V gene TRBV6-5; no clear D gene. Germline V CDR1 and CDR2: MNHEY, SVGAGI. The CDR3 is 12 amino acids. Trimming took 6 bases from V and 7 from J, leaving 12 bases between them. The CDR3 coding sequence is TGTGCCAGCAGACGGACTGAGCTTGAAGCTTTCTTT. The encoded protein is CASRRTELEAFF.

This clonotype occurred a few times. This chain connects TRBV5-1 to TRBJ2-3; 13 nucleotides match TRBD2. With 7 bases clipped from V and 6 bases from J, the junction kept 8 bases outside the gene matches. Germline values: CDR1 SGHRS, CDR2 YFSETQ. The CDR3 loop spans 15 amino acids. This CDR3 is CASLRGLAGVDTQYF. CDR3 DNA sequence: TGCGCCAGCCTACGCGGACTAGCGGGAGTTGATACGCAGTATTTT.

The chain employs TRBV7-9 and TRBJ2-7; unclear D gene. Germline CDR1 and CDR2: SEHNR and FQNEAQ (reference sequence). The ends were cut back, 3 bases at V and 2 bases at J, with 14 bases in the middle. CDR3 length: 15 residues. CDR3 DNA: TGTGCCAGCAGCTTTAGTTCGGACCCAGCCTACGAGCAGTACTTC. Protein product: CASSFSSDPAYEQYF.

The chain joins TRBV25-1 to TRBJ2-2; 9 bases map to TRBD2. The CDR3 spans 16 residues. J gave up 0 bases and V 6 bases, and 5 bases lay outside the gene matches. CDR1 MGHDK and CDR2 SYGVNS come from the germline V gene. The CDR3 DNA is TGTGCCAGCAGGAGCCGCGGGAGGGCGAACACCGGGGAGCTGTTTTTT. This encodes CASRSRGRANTGELFF.

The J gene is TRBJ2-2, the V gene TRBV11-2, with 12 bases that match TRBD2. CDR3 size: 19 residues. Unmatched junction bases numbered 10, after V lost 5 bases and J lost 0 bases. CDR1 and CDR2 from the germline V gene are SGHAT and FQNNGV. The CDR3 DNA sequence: TGTGCCAGCAGCCCCGGGACTAGCGGGTCCGGAACGAACACCGGGGAGCTGTTTTTT. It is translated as CASSPGTSGSGTNTGELFF.

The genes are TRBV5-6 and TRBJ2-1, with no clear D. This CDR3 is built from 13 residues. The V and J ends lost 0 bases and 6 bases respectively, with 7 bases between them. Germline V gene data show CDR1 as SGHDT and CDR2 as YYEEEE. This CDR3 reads CASSLETTNEQFF. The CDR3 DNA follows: TGTGCCAGCAGCTTGGAAACAACCAATGAGCAGTTCTTC.

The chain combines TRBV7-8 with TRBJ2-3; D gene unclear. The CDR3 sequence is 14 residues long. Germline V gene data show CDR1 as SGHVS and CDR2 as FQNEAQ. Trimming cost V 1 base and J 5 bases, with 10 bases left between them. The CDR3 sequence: CASSLGPLRDTQYF. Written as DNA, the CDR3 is TGTGCCAGCAGCTTAGGCCCACTTAGAGATACGCAGTATTTT.

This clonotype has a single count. The CDR3 region is CAISLRDRPRNEQFF. The DNA for the CDR3 is TGTGCCATCTCGCTGAGGGACAGGCCTAGAAATGAGCAGTTCTTC. The chain employs TRBV21-1 and TRBJ2-1; the table's D call, TRBD1, has no DNA check behind it. TRBV21-1 is described as a pseudogene. The CDR3 sequence is 15 residues long.

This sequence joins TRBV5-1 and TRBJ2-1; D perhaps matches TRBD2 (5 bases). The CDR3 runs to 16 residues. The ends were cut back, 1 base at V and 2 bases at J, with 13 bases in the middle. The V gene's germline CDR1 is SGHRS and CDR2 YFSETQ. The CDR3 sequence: CASSLRLPDAYNEQFF. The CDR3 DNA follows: TGCGCCAGCAGCTTGCGACTACCGGACGCCTACAATGAGCAGTTCTTC.

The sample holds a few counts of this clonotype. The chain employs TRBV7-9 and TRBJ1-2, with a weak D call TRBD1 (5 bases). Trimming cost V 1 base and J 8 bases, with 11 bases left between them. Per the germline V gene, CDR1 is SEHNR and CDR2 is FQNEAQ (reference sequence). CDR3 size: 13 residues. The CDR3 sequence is CASSLGGPGGYTF. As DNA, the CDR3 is TGTGCCAGCAGCTTAGGGGGACCGGGCGGCTACACCTTC.

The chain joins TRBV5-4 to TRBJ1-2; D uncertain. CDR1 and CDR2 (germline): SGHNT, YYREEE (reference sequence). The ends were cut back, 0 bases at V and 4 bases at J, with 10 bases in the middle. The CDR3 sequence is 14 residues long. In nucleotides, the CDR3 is TGTGCCAGCAGCTTGGTGCAGGACTTCTATGGCTACACCTTC. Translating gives CASSLVQDFYGYTF.

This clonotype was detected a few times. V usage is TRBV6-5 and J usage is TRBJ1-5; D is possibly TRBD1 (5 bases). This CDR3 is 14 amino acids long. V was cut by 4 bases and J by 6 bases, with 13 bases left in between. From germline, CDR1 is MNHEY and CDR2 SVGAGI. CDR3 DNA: TGTGCCAGCAGTTGGACGCCTGGGGGTCAGCCCCAGCATTTT. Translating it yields CASSWTPGGQPQHF.

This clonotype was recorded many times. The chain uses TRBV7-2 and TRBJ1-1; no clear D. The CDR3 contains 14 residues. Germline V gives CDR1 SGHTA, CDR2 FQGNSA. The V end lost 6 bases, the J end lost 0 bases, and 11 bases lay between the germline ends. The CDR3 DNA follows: TGTGCCAGCAGGGGTAATTTAATGAACACTGAAGCTTTCTTT. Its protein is CASRGNLMNTEAFF.

The CDR3 DNA sequence: TGTGCCAGCAGCTTAACAGGTCCAAATTCACCCCTCCACTTT. Its translation: CASSLTGPNSPLHF. The chain couples TRBV7-3 to TRBJ1-6; D not certain. CDR1 and CDR2 from the germline V gene are SGHTA and FQGTGA. CDR3 length: 14 amino acids. Trimming took 0 bases from V and 7 from J, leaving 7 bases between them.

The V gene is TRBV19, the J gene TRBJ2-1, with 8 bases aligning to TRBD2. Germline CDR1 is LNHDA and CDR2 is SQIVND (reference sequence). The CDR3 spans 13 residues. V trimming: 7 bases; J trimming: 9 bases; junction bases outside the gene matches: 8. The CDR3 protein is CASTPGGRVEQFF. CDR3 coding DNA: TGTGCCAGTACTCCGGGAGGGCGAGTTGAGCAGTTCTTC. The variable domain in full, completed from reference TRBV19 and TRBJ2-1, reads DGGITQSPKYLFRKEGQNVTLSCEQNLNHDAMYWYRQDPGQGLRLIYYSQIVNDFQKGDIAEGYSVSREKKESFPLTVTSAQKNPTAFYLCASTPGGRVEQFFGPGTRLTVL.

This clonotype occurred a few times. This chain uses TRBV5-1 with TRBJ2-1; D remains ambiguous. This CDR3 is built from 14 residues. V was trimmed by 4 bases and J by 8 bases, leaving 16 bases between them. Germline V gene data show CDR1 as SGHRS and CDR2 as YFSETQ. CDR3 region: CASSPHRAPDEQFF. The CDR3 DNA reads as TGCGCCAGCAGCCCTCATAGGGCTCCCGATGAGCAGTTCTTC. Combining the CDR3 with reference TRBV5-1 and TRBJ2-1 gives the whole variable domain KAGVTQTPRYLIKTRGQQVTLSCSPISGHRSVSWYQQTPGQGLQFLFEYFSETQRNKGNFPGRFSGRQFSNSRSEMNVSTLELGDSALYLCASSPHRAPDEQFFGPGTRLTVL.